The entry below describes one TCR beta chain. Its antigen has not been determined. No much larger clone is present one base from it, and per-base qualities are unavailable. The CDR3 regions of human TCRbeta chains were subjected to immunosequencing. In the original analysis: Repertoire TCRs were matched against a reference library of SARS-CoV-2-specific TCRs generated with the MIRA antigen-specificity platform. Breadth was defined as the fraction of unique TCRs that were SARS-CoV-2-associated. Depth was defined as the fraction of total T cells that were SARS-CoV-2-associated. Each spike-specific TCR was assigned to its reactive spike region and to a CD4 or CD8 class using the MIRA data. Log10-transformed breadth and depth values were compared by one-way ANOVA with Sidak's multiple comparisons tests. TCRdb took this table from immuneACCESS and kept in-frame rearrangements with V and J called. Such tables lack part of the clones; where checked against another copy, unresolved V genes explain under half of the gap, and the rest is unexplained. That table furnishes V, J and clone size, whereas the DNA furnished D and trimming. The sample records some 81,000 clones, around 84% of which are singletons. The ten largest clones represent about 6% of the sample.

This sample is drawn from a study of T cell responses to AZD1222 COVID-19 vaccine (dated by TCRdb to the early 2020s). About the study as a whole: A total of around 240 trial participants underwent TCR sequencing, of whom 207 received two doses of AZD1222 and about 26 received two doses of the MenACWY control vaccine. Trial participants were enrolled into age subgroups of 18-55, 56-69 and 70-plus years, which contained about 150, 27 and 61 TCR-sequenced participants, respectively. Overall results and qualifications from the work: Because no day 14 peak-response samples were available, repertoires were characterized only after the peak T cell response. A significant rise in spike-specific TCR breadth and depth was observed after two AZD1222 doses relative to day 0 and relative to MenACWY recipients. Participants were mostly white British, with more females than males. The authors suggested clonal diversity may have been underestimated. Only a handful of AZD1222 recipients were SARS-CoV-2 seropositive at baseline, limiting conclusions about previously exposed vaccinees. Reportedly, almost half of the unique spike-specific TCRs recognized epitopes lying outside the regions that are mutated in the B.1.351 and B.1.1.7 variants. The 56-69-year group was small, and its depth increase did not reach significance, likely because of low power. CD4 TCRs associated with the vaccine covered the entire spike protein, and the dominant responses were in regions 160-218 and 743-854.

The germline V gene encodes CDR1 WNHNN and CDR2 SYGVQD (reference sequence). The CDR3 sequence holds 15 residues, the cysteine and phenylalanine included. Only the CDR3 DNA stays, 45 bases, in frame from base 1. V and J lose 5 bases and 6 bases, and a span of 18 bases separates them. The time point label for this specimen denotes: about 28 days (+/-7) after the second vaccine dose. AZD1222 recipients given second doses at about 4 weeks or at about 12 weeks were pooled, since spike-specific TCR depth and breadth were not found to differ between the two schedules. The vaccinee samples were drawn from two UK trials, COV001 and COV002, one of which was a single-blind randomized controlled phase 2/3 trial testing AZD1222 (ChAdOx1 nCoV-19) in healthy adults. For TCRbeta chain sequencing, PBMC samples from trial participants were taken at day 0 and at day 28 after the second dose.

The sample consisted of peripheral blood, taken 28 days after the second AZD1222 dose. The TCR originated in an adult who received the AZD1222 COVID-19 vaccine. Here the chain combines TRBV10-1 and TRBJ2-3; the D call could be TRBD1 or TRBD2, with each sharing 5 bases. The DNA sequence is TGCGCCAGCAGTCGCAGGGACGGGGTAGAGGATACGCAGTATTTT. Its protein is CASSRRDGVEDTQYF.